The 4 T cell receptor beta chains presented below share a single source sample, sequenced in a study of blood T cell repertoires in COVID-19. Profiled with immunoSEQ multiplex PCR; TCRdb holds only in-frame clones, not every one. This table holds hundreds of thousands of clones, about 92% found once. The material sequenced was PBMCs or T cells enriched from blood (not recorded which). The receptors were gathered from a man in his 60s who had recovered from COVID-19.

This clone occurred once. CDR3 in amino acids: CASSPRGTDYGYTF. For the CDR3, the DNA is TGTGCCAGCAGTCCCAGGGGGACGGACTATGGCTACACCTTC. The chain links TRBV28 to TRBJ1-2; 7 bases line up with TRBD1. Trimming removed 5 bases from V and 3 bases from J; junction bases left unmatched: 6. CDR1 and CDR2 (germline): MDHEN, SYDVKM. The CDR3 has 14 residues.

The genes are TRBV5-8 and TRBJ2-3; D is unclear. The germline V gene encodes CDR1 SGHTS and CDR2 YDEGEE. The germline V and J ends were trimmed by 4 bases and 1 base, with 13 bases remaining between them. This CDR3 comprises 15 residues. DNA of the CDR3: TGTGCCAGCAGCCGAAACCTCGGAGGCACAGATACGCAGTATTTT. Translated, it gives CASSRNLGGTDTQYF.

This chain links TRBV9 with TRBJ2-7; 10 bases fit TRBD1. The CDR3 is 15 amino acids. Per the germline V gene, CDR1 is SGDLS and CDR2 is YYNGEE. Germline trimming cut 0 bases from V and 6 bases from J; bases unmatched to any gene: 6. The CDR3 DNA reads TGTGCCAGCAGCGTAGTAGGACAGGGGGGGAGCGAGCAGTACTTC. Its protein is CASSVVGQGGSEQYF. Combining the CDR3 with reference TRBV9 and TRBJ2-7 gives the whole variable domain DSGVTQTPKHLITATGQRVTLRCSPRSGDLSVYWYQQSLDQGLQFLIQYYNGEERAKGNILERFSAQQFPDLHSELNLSSLELGDSALYFCASSVVGQGGSEQYFGPGTRLTVT.

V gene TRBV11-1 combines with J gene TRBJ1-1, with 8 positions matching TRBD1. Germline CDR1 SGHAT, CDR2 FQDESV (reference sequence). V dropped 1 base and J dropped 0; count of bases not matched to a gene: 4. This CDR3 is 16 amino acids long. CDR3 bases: TGTGCCAGCAGCTTAGGACCGACAGGGGTGAACACTGAAGCTTTCTTT. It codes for CASSLGPTGVNTEAFF.